These T cell receptor beta chains were read from a single sample in a study of cytomegalovirus exposure and HLA in healthy donors. Here immunoSEQ multiplex PCR was the method, and the copy in TCRdb shows in-frame clones only, minus some. The sample shows about 140,000 clones, approximately 78% of them seen only once. The sample was PBMCs. These TCRs come from a female donor in good health and CMV-seronegative. The CDR3 runs from the conserved cysteine through the conserved F or W. D genes are given only for firm matches. Not all rows give a size; the values are once, few, many and, for expanded clones, a class.

v_gene: TRBV29-1; d_gene: TRBD2; abundance: .; j_gene: TRBJ2-1; CDR3aa: CSVEIGGGKQFF; CDR3nt: TGCAGCGTTGAAATAGGCGGGGGAAAGCAGTTCTTC
v_gene: TRBV7-2; d_gene: TRBD1; abundance: few; j_gene: TRBJ1-5; CDR3aa: CASSSGPGGFNQPQHF; CDR3nt: TGTGCCAGCAGCTCGGGGCCAGGGGGATTCAATCAGCCCCAGCATTTT
v_gene: TRBV28; d_gene: .; abundance: .; j_gene: TRBJ2-7; CDR3aa: CASRPNSGRRSHEQYF; CDR3nt: TGTGCCAGCAGGCCAAATTCAGGGCGGCGGTCCCACGAGCAGTACTTC
v_gene: TRBV4-2; d_gene: TRBD1; abundance: few; j_gene: TRBJ1-5; CDR3aa: CASSHPDRGDSNQPQHF; CDR3nt: TGTGCCAGCAGCCACCCTGACAGGGGGGATAGCAATCAGCCCCAGCATTTT
v_gene: TRBV7-9; d_gene: .; abundance: few; j_gene: TRBJ1-3; CDR3aa: CASSLVGTRNTIYF; CDR3nt: TGTGCCAGCAGCTTAGTAGGGACTAGAAACACCATATATTTT
v_gene: TRBV6-6; d_gene: .; abundance: few; j_gene: TRBJ1-2; CDR3aa: CASSDPGTFYGYTF; CDR3nt: TGTGCCAGCAGTGACCCGGGTACGTTCTATGGCTACACCTTC
v_gene: TRBV5-4; d_gene: .; abundance: .; j_gene: TRBJ2-2; CDR3aa: CASSAVNTGELFF; CDR3nt: TGTGCCAGCAGCGCGGTTAACACCGGGGAGCTGTTTTTT
v_gene: TRBV27; d_gene: .; abundance: .; j_gene: TRBJ2-3; CDR3aa: CAGGQDSCRASTDTQYF; CDR3nt: TGTGCCGGGGGCCAGGACTCGTGCAGAGCTAGCACAGATACGCAGTATTTT
v_gene: TRBV2; d_gene: .; abundance: .; j_gene: TRBJ2-1; CDR3aa: CASTAGNEQFF; CDR3nt: TGTGCCAGCACCGCCGGGAATGAGCAGTTCTTC
v_gene: TRBV5-1; d_gene: .; abundance: .; j_gene: TRBJ1-2; CDR3aa: CASSPAGSYGYTF; CDR3nt: TGCGCCAGCAGCCCTGCAGGTTCCTATGGCTACACCTTC
v_gene: TRBV9; d_gene: TRBD1; abundance: few; j_gene: TRBJ1-4; CDR3aa: CASSRLDREGEKLFF; CDR3nt: TGTGCCAGCAGTCGACTGGACAGGGAGGGAGAAAAACTGTTTTTT
v_gene: TRBV28; d_gene: .; abundance: few; j_gene: TRBJ2-7; CDR3aa: CASSLIVVVESAGEQYF; CDR3nt: TGTGCCAGCAGTTTGATTGTGGTTGTTGAATCGGCGGGCGAGCAGTACTTC
v_gene: TRBV2; d_gene: TRBD2; abundance: .; j_gene: TRBJ2-1; CDR3aa: CASRAGLALNEQFF; CDR3nt: TGTGCCAGCAGGGCGGGACTAGCGCTTAATGAGCAGTTCTTC